The source of this T cell receptor beta chain is a study of blood T cell repertoires in COVID-19. Study-wide background: There were acute and convalescent COVID-19 samples, and they came from the United States, Italy and Spain.

Trimming took off 6 bases at V and 4 bases at J, with 15 bases between the two ends. This CDR3 contains 14 residues. From germline, CDR1 is MDHEN and CDR2 SYDVKM. In the original analysis: Using reference gene primer amplification, nucleated cell counts were estimated. Using immunoSEQ multiplex PCR, the repertoire was profiled, and TCRdb retains in-frame clones only, with some absent. V and J calls plus clone size are reproduced from that table; the DNA served to infer D and trimming. The sample holds some 180,000 clones, 90% seen once. This sequence joins TRBV28 and TRBJ1-2; D call uncertain. Sequenced sample: peripheral blood. The receptor's source is a man in his forties or fifties with acute or convalescent COVID-19. The CDR3 nucleotides read TGTGCCAGCAGATTAGAGGGAGTTGCCTATGGCTACACCTTC. Its protein is CASRLEGVAYGYTF.